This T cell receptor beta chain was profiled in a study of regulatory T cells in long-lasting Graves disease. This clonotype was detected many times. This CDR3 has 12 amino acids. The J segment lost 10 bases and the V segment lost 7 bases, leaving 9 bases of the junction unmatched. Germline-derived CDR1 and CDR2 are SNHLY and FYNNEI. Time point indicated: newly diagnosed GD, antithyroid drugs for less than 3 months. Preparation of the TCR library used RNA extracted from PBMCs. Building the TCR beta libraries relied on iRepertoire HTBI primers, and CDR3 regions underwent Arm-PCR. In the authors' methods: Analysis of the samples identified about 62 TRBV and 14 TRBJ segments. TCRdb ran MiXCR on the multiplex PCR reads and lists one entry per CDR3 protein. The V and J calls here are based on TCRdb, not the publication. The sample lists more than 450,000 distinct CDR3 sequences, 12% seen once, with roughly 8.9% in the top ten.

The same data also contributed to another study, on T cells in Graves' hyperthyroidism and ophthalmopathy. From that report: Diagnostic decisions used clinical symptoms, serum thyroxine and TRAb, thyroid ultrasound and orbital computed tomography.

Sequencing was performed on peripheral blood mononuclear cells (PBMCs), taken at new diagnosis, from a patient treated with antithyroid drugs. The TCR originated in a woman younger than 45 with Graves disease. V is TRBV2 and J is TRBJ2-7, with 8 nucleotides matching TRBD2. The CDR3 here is CASTDGAGDQYF. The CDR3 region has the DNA TGTGCCAGCACCGACGGAGCGGGGGATCAGTACTTC.